The 25 T cell receptor beta chains given below trace back to one sample, sequenced in a study of cytomegalovirus exposure and HLA in healthy donors. PCR was performed using 60 Vbeta and 13 Jbeta primers. Libraries were prepared by immunoSEQ multiplex PCR; TCRdb keeps only in-frame clonotypes and omits some of them. Of tens of thousands of clones in the sample, around 82% were seen once. Sequencing was done on a sample of PBMCs. The receptor source for this set is a man aged 30-40 years in good health and CMV-seropositive.

The V call is TRBV5-5, the J call TRBJ1-2, with 10 bases matching TRBD1. Per germline, CDR1 SGHKS and CDR2 YYEKEE (reference sequence). CDR3 length equals 15 residues. V lost 1 base to trimming and J lost 4 bases; unmatched junction nucleotides: 4. CDR3 sequence (DNA): TGTGCCAGCAGCTTGCCGGGACAGGGGAGCTATGGCTACACCTTC. The encoded protein is CASSLPGQGSYGYTF.

Concerning this clone itself: Compared with germline, one end of the junction differs, possibly owing to a read error. The V call is TRBV30, the J call TRBJ2-7; 12 bases are shared with TRBD2. The length of the CDR3 is 19 residues. CDR1 GTSNPN and CDR2 SVGIG come from the germline V gene (reference sequence). The CDR3 DNA reads as TGTGCCTGGAGTGCAGCGACAGGTACTGTAACTAGCGGGAGGTACGAGCAGCACTTC. Translating it yields CAWSAATGTVTSGRYEQHF.

J is TRBJ1-1 and V is TRBV6-5; TRBD1 matches at 8 bases. This CDR3 has 14 residues. CDR1 MNHEY and CDR2 SVGAGI come from the germline V gene. Trimming cost V 5 bases and J 5 bases; bases outside gene matches: 7. The CDR3 DNA follows: TGTGCCAGCAGTGAGGTGACAGGGGTGACTGAAGCTTTCTTT. This gives the protein CASSEVTGVTEAFF.

This clone turned up a few times. The rearrangement joins TRBV27 to TRBJ2-7, with D perhaps TRBD2 (5 bases). Germline loops: CDR1 MNHEY, CDR2 SMNVEV (reference sequence). The CDR3 has 16 amino acids. V lost 4 bases to trimming and J lost 7 bases, with 23 bases between them. The CDR3 spells CASSSYGSTGVREQYF. The CDR3, as DNA: TGTGCCAGCAGTTCTTATGGTTCGACCGGGGTGCGGGAGCAGTACTTC.

The chain couples TRBV28 to TRBJ1-6; 9 bases are shared with TRBD1. The CDR3 is 16 residues long. V was pared by 0 bases and J by 5 bases, with 2 bases of the junction left unmatched. Looked up from germline, CDR1 is MDHEN and CDR2 is SYDVKM. The CDR3 bases are TGTGCCAGCAGTTTATGGGGACAGGGCAATAATTCACCCCTCCACTTT. Amino acids: CASSLWGQGNNSPLHF.

The J gene is TRBJ2-1, the V gene TRBV5-1; D might be TRBD2 (6 bases). V dropped 4 bases and J dropped 2 bases, with 10 bases sitting between them. Germline CDR1 and CDR2: SGHRS and YFSETQ. This CDR3 contains 14 residues. CDR3 loop: CASSIADTYNEQFF. The CDR3 DNA follows: TGCGCCAGCAGCATAGCGGATACCTACAATGAGCAGTTCTTC. Together with reference TRBV5-1 and TRBJ2-1, the CDR3 gives the full variable domain: KAGVTQTPRYLIKTRGQQVTLSCSPISGHRSVSWYQQTPGQGLQFLFEYFSETQRNKGNFPGRFSGRQFSNSRSEMNVSTLELGDSALYLCASSIADTYNEQFFGPGTRLTVL.

The chain has TRBV10-3 and TRBJ2-7; 12 bases agree with TRBD1. V was clipped by 10 bases and J by 7 bases; unmatched bases: 8. The V gene's germline CDR1 is ENHRY and CDR2 SYGVKD. The CDR3 sequence is 13 residues long. The CDR3 bases are TGTGCCACAACGGGACAGGGGGCGGATGAGCAGTACTTC. Its protein product is CATTGQGADEQYF.

The chain carries TRBV18 and TRBJ2-2; D possibly corresponds to TRBD2 (5 bases). The V gene lost 1 base and the J gene lost 6 bases, with 9 bases spanning the gap. The CDR3 sequence is 14 residues long. Germline loops: CDR1 KGHSH, CDR2 LQKENI. The CDR3 DNA follows: TGTGCCAGCTCACCACGGCCGGAGGCCGGGGAGCTGTTTTTT. Encoded protein: CASSPRPEAGELFF.

V usage is TRBV5-1 and J usage is TRBJ2-5, with 9 bases that match TRBD1. J gave up 5 bases and V 4 bases, and 9 bases lay outside the gene matches. CDR1 SGHRS and CDR2 YFSETQ come from the germline V gene. The CDR3 sequence is 15 residues long. The DNA of the CDR3 is TGCGCCAGCAGCGAAGGACAGGGGATCGGGGAGACCCAGTACTTC. It is translated as CASSEGQGIGETQYF. The full variable domain, rest sourced from reference TRBV5-1 and TRBJ2-5, is KAGVTQTPRYLIKTRGQQVTLSCSPISGHRSVSWYQQTPGQGLQFLFEYFSETQRNKGNFPGRFSGRQFSNSRSEMNVSTLELGDSALYLCASSEGQGIGETQYFGPGTRLLVL.

This clone has just one count. The chain recombines TRBV30 with TRBJ1-2, with unresolved D. CDR1 and CDR2 (germline): GTSNPN, SVGIG (reference sequence). The CDR3 length is 12 residues. V shed 8 bases and J shed 4 bases, with 14 bases lying between them. CDR3 sequence reads: CARGERIYGYTF. For the CDR3, the DNA is TGTGCCCGCGGGGAGCGGATCTATGGCTACACCTTC. The complete variable domain, with remaining parts taken from reference TRBV30 and TRBJ1-2, reads SQTIHQWPATLVQPVGSPLSLECTVEGTSNPNLYWYRQAAGRGLQLLFYSVGIGQISSEVPQNLSASRPQDRQFILSSKKLLLSDSGFYLCARGERIYGYTFGSGTRLTVV.

The chain carries TRBV15 and TRBJ2-1; D may be TRBD2 (6 bases). The CDR3 spans 15 residues. V gave up 3 bases and J gave up 1 base, with 10 bases separating them. Germline CDR1 and CDR2: LNHNV and YYDKDF (reference sequence). In DNA form, the CDR3 reads TGTGCCACCAGCAGGGGTGGGGGGTCCTACAATGAGCAGTTCTTC. As protein: CATSRGGGSYNEQFF.

The genes are TRBV29-1 and TRBJ2-7; 11 nucleotides match TRBD1. V lost 6 bases to trimming and J lost 3 bases; unmatched junction nucleotides: 7. Germline V gene sequence: CDR1 SQVTM, CDR2 ANQGSEA. The CDR3 is 14 residues long. CDR3 region: CSVLPGQGDYEQYF. The CDR3 DNA reads TGCAGCGTCTTACCGGGACAGGGGGACTACGAGCAGTACTTC.

The chain carries TRBV2 and TRBJ2-7; TRBD1 matches at 7 bases. The CDR3 runs to 14 residues. V shed 3 bases, J shed 1 base, and the junction held 3 bases outside the gene matches. Germline-derived CDR1 and CDR2 are SNHLY and FYNNEI. Here the CDR3 DNA reads TGTGCCAGCAGTGAGGAGACAGGGTCCTACGAGCAGTACTTC. Translated: CASSEETGSYEQYF.

V gene TRBV4-3 combines with J gene TRBJ2-2; a weak D match, TRBD2 (6 bases). This CDR3 region has 13 residues. In germline, CDR1 is LGHNA, CDR2 YSLEER. Trimming cost V 2 bases and J 7 bases, with 8 bases left between them. The CDR3, as DNA: TGCGCCAGCAGCCAATCGGGGGTCGGGGAGCTGTTTTTT. Residues: CASSQSGVGELFF.

The chain carries TRBV5-3 and TRBJ2-7; a weak D match, TRBD2 (5 bases). TRBV5-3 is marked as an open reading frame, function uncertain. V was trimmed by 2 bases and J by 5 bases, leaving 17 bases between them. The CDR3 spans 15 residues. CDR3 sequence reads: CARSFGLPRPHEQYF. CDR3 nucleotide sequence: TGTGCCAGAAGCTTTGGACTGCCTCGCCCCCACGAGCAGTACTTC.

The rearrangement joins TRBV15 to TRBJ1-1; TRBD1 agrees at 7 bases. Germline V lookup: CDR1 LNHNV, CDR2 YYDKDF (reference sequence). After removal of 5 bases from V and 1 base from J, the junction contained 4 bases not matched to a gene. The CDR3 has 14 residues. CDR3 region: CATSFDRANTEAFF. The CDR3 DNA follows: TGTGCCACCAGCTTTGACAGGGCGAACACTGAAGCTTTCTTT.

This clone was found a few times. The chain has TRBV6-6 and TRBJ1-5, with D uncertain. Germline CDR1 is MNHNY and CDR2 is SVGAGI (reference sequence). Trimming left V 6 bases short and J 6 bases short, with 9 bases between. This CDR3 has 12 residues. The CDR3 coding sequence is TGTGCCAGCAGGGAGACGGCTCAGCCCCAGCATTTT. This sequence encodes CASRETAQPQHF.

Note on this clone: At the DNA level, this CDR3 is encoded by other sequences in the same sample as well. CDR3 coding DNA: TGTGCCATCAGTGATCTCGTTACAGGGCTCCACGAGCAGTACTTC. Translation gives CAISDLVTGLHEQYF. The chain carries TRBV10-3 and TRBJ2-7; a weak D match, TRBD1 (6 bases). The CDR3 extends over 15 amino acids. Trimming shortened V by 3 bases and J by 5 bases, and 17 bases separated the two germline ends. Germline V lookup: CDR1 ENHRY, CDR2 SYGVKD.

The chain carries TRBV12-5 and TRBJ1-5; D may be TRBD1 (6 bases). Per the germline V gene, CDR1 is LGHNT and CDR2 is FRNRAP. With 6 bases removed from V and 2 bases from J, the gap between germline ends came to 14 bases. The CDR3 has 15 residues. CDR3 nucleotide sequence: TGTGCTAGTGGGGACGGGGGGCGAGGCAATCAGCCCCAGCATTTT. This encodes CASGDGGRGNQPQHF.

This chain connects TRBV19 to TRBJ1-2, with TRBD1 as a possible D gene (6 bases). With 3 bases removed from V and 5 bases from J, the gap between germline ends came to 13 bases. The germline gives CDR1 LNHDA, CDR2 SQIVND (reference sequence). This CDR3 is built from 14 residues. This CDR3 reads CASSIGRGSYGYTF. CDR3 sequence (DNA): TGTGCCAGTAGTATTGGCAGGGGTTCGTATGGCTACACCTTC.

The genes are TRBV2 and TRBJ1-4; 7 nucleotides line up with TRBD1. This CDR3 is built from 15 residues. With 6 bases clipped from V and 4 bases from J, the junction kept 8 bases outside the gene matches. Germline V lookup: CDR1 SNHLY, CDR2 FYNNEI. The CDR3 reads CASRATWDSNEKLFF. The CDR3 DNA sequence: TGTGCCAGCAGGGCTACCTGGGACAGTAATGAAAAACTGTTTTTT.

The chain links TRBV28 to TRBJ2-3; the D gene is possibly TRBD2 (5 bases). Germline V gene lookup returns CDR1 MDHEN and CDR2 SYDVKM. Trimming stripped 3 bases from V and 1 base from J, with 5 bases between. The CDR3 runs 13 residues. CDR3: CASSFGGTDTQYF. In nucleotides, the CDR3 is TGTGCCAGCAGTTTCGGGGGCACAGATACGCAGTATTTT. The full variable domain, with the rest looked up from reference TRBV28 and TRBJ2-3, is DVKVTQSSRYLVKRTGEKVFLECVQDMDHENMFWYRQDPGLGLRLIYFSYDVKMKEKGDIPEGYSVSREKKERFSLILESASTNQTSMYLCASSFGGTDTQYFGPGTRLTVL.

A single count supports this clone. The chain is built from TRBV6-1 and TRBJ2-2, with 7 bases aligning to TRBD2. The junction had 9 bases not matched to a gene; V was cut back by 7 bases and J by 7 bases. CDR1 MNHNS and CDR2 SASEGT come from the germline V gene. The CDR3 extends over 14 amino acids. CDR3 nucleotides: TGTGCCAGCACACGGAGACTAGCCAGCGGGGAGCTGTTTTTT. It codes for CASTRRLASGELFF.

The DNA of the CDR3 is TGCGCCAGCAGTGAGCTATACCAGCAGTACTTC. This gives the protein CASSELYQQYF. The rearrangement uses TRBV10-2 and TRBJ2-7; D gene ambiguous. CDR1 WSHSY and CDR2 SAAADI come from the germline V gene. Trimming took 2 bases from V and 8 from J, leaving 7 bases between them. CDR3 length: 11 amino acids.

The chain combines TRBV30 with TRBJ1-3; no clear D gene. The CDR3 covers 13 residues. V lost 0 bases and J lost 0, with 3 bases in between. Germline CDR1 and CDR2: GTSNPN and SVGIG (reference sequence). Written as DNA, the CDR3 is TGTGCCTGGAGTGTCAGCTCTGGAAACACCATATATTTT. This sequence encodes CAWSVSSGNTIYF.